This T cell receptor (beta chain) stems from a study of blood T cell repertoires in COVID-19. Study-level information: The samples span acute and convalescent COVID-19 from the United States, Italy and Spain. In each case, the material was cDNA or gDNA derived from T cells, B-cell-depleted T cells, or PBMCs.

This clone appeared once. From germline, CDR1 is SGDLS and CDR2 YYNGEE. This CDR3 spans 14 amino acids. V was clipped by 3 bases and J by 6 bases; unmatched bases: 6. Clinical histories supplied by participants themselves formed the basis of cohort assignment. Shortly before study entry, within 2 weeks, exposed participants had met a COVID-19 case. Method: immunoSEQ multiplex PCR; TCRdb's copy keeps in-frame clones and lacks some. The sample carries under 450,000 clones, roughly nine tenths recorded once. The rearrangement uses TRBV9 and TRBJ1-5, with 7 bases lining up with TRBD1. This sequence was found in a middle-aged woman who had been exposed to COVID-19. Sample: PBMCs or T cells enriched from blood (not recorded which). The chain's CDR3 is CASSGQGVSQPQHF. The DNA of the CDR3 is TGTGCCAGCAGCGGACAGGGAGTGAGTCAGCCCCAGCATTTT.